This T cell receptor beta chain is from a study of CD8+CD57+ T cells in acquired aplastic anemia. Study-level information: DNA recovered from sorted CD4+ and CD8+ cells had a mean of roughly 3 ug. As sequenced from healthy donors, CD4+ cells averaged roughly 10 million reads.

Note on this clonotype: Its matching antigen is unknown.

Findings of the study overall: Common to patients and controls were 25 to 30 CD8+ CDR3 sequences. CD8+ Simpson's diversity did not differ significantly between patients and controls.

The germline V and J ends were trimmed by 1 base and 1 base, with 10 bases remaining between them. CDR1 is SNHLY and CDR2 is FYNNEI in the germline V gene. The CDR3 consists of 15 residues. Template material for TCR beta VDJ and CDR3 profiling consisted of genomic DNA. TCRdb re-analysed the reads in MiXCR, keeping a single row per CDR3 protein. The data show some 82,000 distinct CDR3 sequences, with around 44% seen just once and 60% to 75% held by the top ten. The chain is built from TRBV2 and TRBJ1-1, with D perhaps matching TRBD1 (6 bases). The source is a human donor in good health, serving as a control. Material for sequencing was sorted CD4+, CD8+, or CD8+CD57+ T cells (not recorded which) from PBMCs. This CDR3 is CASSEGTQGNTEAFF. The DNA for the CDR3 is TGTGCCAGCAGTGAAGGGACACAGGGGAACACTGAAGCTTTCTTT. Drawing the rest from reference TRBV2 and TRBJ1-1, the complete variable domain is EPEVTQTPSHQVTQMGQEVILRCVPISNHLYFYWYRQILGQKVEFLVSFYNNEISEKSEIFDDQFSVERPDGSNFTLKIRSTKLEDSAMYFCASSEGTQGNTEAFFGQGTRLTVV.